The 2 T cell receptor beta chains reported below all come from one sample, sequenced in a study of blood T cell repertoires in COVID-19 (dated by TCRdb to the early 2020s). The receptor library was made with the immunoSEQ multiplex PCR assay. What TCRdb holds here is the immuneACCESS table cut down to in-frame rearrangements. Part of the clones is not present; checked against another copy, under half of the missing clones reflect an unresolved V gene, and the others are unexplained. This sample has fewer than 250,000 clones in its table, and around four fifths of those were observed once. About 6.3% of the sample is taken by the ten largest. The sequenced sample consisted of peripheral blood. These receptors were taken from a woman aged 60 to 75 with active or convalescent COVID-19.

This chain joins TRBV9 and TRBJ1-3; TRBD1 matches at 10 bases. The length of the CDR3 is 18 residues. Per germline, CDR1 SGDLS and CDR2 YYNGEE. The ends lost 3 bases at V and 5 bases at J; junction bases unmatched: 14. The CDR3 coding sequence is TGTGCCAGCAGCGAGAGACAGGGGGCTTACTCGAGAAGAAACACCATATATTTT. As protein: CASSERQGAYSRRNTIYF.

The chain links TRBV5-1 to TRBJ1-1; possible D gene TRBD1, 6 bases. The ends were cut back, 4 bases at V and 1 base at J, with 14 bases in the middle. The CDR3 loop spans 15 amino acids. The germline CDR1 and CDR2 sequences are SGHRS and YFSETQ. CDR3 sequence: CASSIHRVGNTEAFF. The CDR3 DNA reads as TGCGCCAGCAGCATTCACAGGGTTGGGAACACTGAAGCTTTCTTT.